A selection of T cell receptor beta chains follows, all from one sample in a study of technical replicates of blood from a handful of donors. The data were produced by immunoSEQ multiplex PCR, yet TCRdb's version contains in-frame clones alone and is incomplete. The data contain 55,000 to 75,000 clones, 80% to 95% of them singletons. Sample: PBMCs. The receptors were sampled from a human donor in good health. Some clones in this sample may be carry-over from other donors' samples. The CDR3 runs from the conserved cysteine through the conserved F or W. Each record gives: J gene, D gene, clone size, V gene, CDR3 protein, CDR3 DNA. A D gene is named only where the DNA matches it firmly. Size values are once, few and many counts, or a class for expanded clones, and some rows have none.

j_gene: TRBJ1-3; d_gene: TRBD1; abundance: once; v_gene: TRBV6-1; CDR3aa: CASSEWSREQGARGNTIYF; CDR3nt: TGTGCCAGCAGTGAATGGTCCAGGGAACAGGGGGCGCGAGGAAACACCATATATTTT
j_gene: TRBJ2-6; d_gene: NA; abundance: NA; v_gene: TRBV15; CDR3aa: CATSTPRPGSGANVLTF; CDR3nt: TGTGCCACCAGCACCCCTCGCCCGGGGTCTGGGGCCAACGTCCTGACTTTC
j_gene: TRBJ2-3; d_gene: TRBD2; abundance: NA; v_gene: TRBV25-1; CDR3aa: CASSEALGAGGTDTQYF; CDR3nt: TGTGCCAGCAGTGAAGCGTTGGGAGCGGGAGGGACAGATACGCAGTATTTT
j_gene: TRBJ2-4; d_gene: NA; abundance: NA; v_gene: TRBV4-2; CDR3aa: CASSPQTIAKNIQYF; CDR3nt: TGTGCCAGCAGCCCACAAACCATAGCCAAAAACATTCAGTACTTC
j_gene: TRBJ2-1; d_gene: NA; abundance: NA; v_gene: TRBV5-1; CDR3aa: CASSQEVGEQFF; CDR3nt: TGCGCCAGCAGCCAAGAAGTCGGTGAGCAGTTCTTC
j_gene: TRBJ2-5; d_gene: TRBD2; abundance: NA; v_gene: TRBV7-2; CDR3aa: CASSLRSGGLQETQYF; CDR3nt: TGTGCCAGCAGCTTAAGGAGCGGGGGGCTCCAAGAGACCCAGTACTTC
j_gene: TRBJ1-5; d_gene: TRBD1; abundance: NA; v_gene: TRBV7-2; CDR3aa: CASSPRQGAGQPQHF; CDR3nt: TGTGCCAGCAGCCCGAGACAGGGGGCGGGTCAGCCCCAGCATTTT
j_gene: TRBJ2-7; d_gene: NA; abundance: NA; v_gene: TRBV4-1; CDR3aa: CASSQERTAANEQYF; CDR3nt: TGCGCCAGCAGCCAAGAAAGAACAGCAGCCAACGAGCAGTACTTC
j_gene: TRBJ2-1; d_gene: NA; abundance: NA; v_gene: TRBV2; CDR3aa: CASRDTGDWNEQFF; CDR3nt: TGTGCCAGCAGGGATACAGGGGACTGGAATGAGCAGTTCTTC
j_gene: TRBJ2-7; d_gene: TRBD2; abundance: NA; v_gene: TRBV15; CDR3aa: CATSRQKGASGNEQYF; CDR3nt: TGTGCCACCAGCAGACAAAAAGGGGCTAGCGGGAACGAGCAGTACTTC